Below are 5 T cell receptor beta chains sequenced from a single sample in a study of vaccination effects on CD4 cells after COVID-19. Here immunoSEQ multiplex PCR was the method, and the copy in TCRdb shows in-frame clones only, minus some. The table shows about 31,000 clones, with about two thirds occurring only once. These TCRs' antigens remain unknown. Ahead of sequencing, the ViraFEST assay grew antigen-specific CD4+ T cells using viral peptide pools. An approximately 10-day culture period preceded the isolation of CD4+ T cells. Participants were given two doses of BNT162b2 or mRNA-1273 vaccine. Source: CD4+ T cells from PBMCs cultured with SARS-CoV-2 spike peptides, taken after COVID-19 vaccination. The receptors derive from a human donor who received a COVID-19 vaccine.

CDR3 protein: CASSLGWAMNTEAFF. In nucleotides, the CDR3 is TGCGCCAGCAGCTTGGGTTGGGCTATGAACACTGAAGCTTTCTTT. The J gene is TRBJ1-1, the V gene TRBV5-1; D call uncertain. The germline gives CDR1 SGHRS, CDR2 YFSETQ. The V gene lost 0 bases and the J gene lost 0 bases, with 9 bases spanning the gap. The CDR3 is 15 residues long.

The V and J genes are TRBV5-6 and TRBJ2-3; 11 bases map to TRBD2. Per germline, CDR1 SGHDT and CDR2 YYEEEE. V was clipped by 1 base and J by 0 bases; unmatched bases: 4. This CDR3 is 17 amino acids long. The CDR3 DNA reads TGTGCCAGCAGCTTGTTGACTAGCGGGATCAGCACAGATACGCAGTATTTT. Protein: CASSLLTSGISTDTQYF. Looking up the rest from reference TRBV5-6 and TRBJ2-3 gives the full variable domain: DAGVTQSPTHLIKTRGQQVTLRCSPKSGHDTVSWYQQALGQGPQFIFQYYEEEERQRGNFPDRFSGHQFPNYSSELNVNALLLGDSALYLCASSLLTSGISTDTQYFGPGTRLTVL.

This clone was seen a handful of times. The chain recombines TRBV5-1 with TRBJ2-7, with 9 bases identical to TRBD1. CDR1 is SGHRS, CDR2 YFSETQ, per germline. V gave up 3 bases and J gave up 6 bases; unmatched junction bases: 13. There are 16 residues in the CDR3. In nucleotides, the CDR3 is TGCGCCAGCAGCTCTACCGGACAGGGGAGTTTCGGCGAGCAGTACTTC. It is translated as CASSSTGQGSFGEQYF.

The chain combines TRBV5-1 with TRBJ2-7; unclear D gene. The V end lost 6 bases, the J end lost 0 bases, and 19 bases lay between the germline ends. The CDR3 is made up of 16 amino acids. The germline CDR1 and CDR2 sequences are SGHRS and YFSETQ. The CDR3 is CASTDPRKSDSYEQYF. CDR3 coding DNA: TGCGCCAGCACCGACCCACGAAAATCAGACTCCTACGAGCAGTACTTC.

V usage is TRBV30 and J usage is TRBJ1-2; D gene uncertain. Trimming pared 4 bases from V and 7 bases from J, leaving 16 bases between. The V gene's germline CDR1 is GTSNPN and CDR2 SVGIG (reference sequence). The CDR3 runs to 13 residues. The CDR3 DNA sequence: TGTGCCTGGAACCCAAGTGGGTGGGGTGGCTACACCTTC. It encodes CAWNPSGWGGYTF.